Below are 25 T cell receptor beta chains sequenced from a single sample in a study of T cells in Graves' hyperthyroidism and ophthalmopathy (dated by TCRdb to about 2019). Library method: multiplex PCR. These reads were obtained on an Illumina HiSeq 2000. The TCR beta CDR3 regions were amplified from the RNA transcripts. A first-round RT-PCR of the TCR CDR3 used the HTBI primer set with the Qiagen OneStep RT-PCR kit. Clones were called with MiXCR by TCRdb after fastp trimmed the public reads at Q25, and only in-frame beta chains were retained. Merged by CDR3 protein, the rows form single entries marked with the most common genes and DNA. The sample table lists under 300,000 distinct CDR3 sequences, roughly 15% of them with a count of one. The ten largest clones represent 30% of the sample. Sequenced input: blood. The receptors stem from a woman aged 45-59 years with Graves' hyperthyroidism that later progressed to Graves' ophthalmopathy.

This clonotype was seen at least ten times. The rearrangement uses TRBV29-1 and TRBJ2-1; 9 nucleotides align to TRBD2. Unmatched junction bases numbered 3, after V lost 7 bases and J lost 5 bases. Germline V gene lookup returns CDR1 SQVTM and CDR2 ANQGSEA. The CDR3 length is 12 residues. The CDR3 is CSDGTSNNEQFF. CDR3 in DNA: TGCAGCGACGGGACTAGCAACAATGAGCAGTTCTTC.

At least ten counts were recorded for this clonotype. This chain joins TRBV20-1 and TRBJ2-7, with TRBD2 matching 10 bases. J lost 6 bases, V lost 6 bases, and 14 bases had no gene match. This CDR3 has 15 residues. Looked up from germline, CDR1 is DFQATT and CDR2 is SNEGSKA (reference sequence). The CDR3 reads CSAGIAGGSNGEQYF. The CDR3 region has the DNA TGCAGTGCCGGAATAGCGGGGGGTTCTAACGGCGAGCAGTACTTC.

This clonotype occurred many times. Here the CDR3 reads CASSVQEAGTEAFF. The CDR3 DNA follows: TGTGCCAGCAGCGTTCAGGAGGCTGGCACTGAAGCTTTCTTT. This chain connects TRBV9 to TRBJ1-1, with D unclear. The CDR3 loop spans 14 amino acids. V lost 2 bases and J lost 4, with 12 bases in between. Looked up from germline, CDR1 is SGDLS and CDR2 is YYNGEE.

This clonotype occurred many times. CDR3 sequence: CASKVTSGYYEQYF. DNA of the CDR3: TGTGCCAGCAAGGTGACTAGCGGCTACTACGAGCAGTACTTC. The rearrangement joins TRBV2 to TRBJ2-7, with 9 bases matching TRBD2. Per the germline V gene, CDR1 is SNHLY and CDR2 is FYNNEI. With 7 bases clipped from V and 3 bases from J, the junction kept 7 bases outside the gene matches. CDR3 size: 14 residues.

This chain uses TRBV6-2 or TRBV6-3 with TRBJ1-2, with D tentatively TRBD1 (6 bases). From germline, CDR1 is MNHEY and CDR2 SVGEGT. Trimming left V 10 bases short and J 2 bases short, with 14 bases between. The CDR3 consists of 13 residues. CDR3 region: CATSDSPNYGYTF. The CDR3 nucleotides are TGTGCCACCTCGGACAGCCCCAACTATGGCTACACCTTC.

CDR3 residues: CATSDKWGHHGYTF. Written as DNA, the CDR3 is TGTGCCACCAGTGATAAATGGGGCCATCATGGCTACACCTTC. The rearrangement links TRBV24-1 to TRBJ1-2, with D perhaps TRBD1 (5 bases). V was shortened by 3 bases and J by 6 bases, with 13 bases between the two germline ends. Germline CDR1 and CDR2: KGHDR and SFDVKD. This CDR3 is built from 14 residues.

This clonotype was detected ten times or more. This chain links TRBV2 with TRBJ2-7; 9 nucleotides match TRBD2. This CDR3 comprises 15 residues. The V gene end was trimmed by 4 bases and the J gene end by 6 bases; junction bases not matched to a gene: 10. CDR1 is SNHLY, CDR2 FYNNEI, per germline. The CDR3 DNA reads TGTGCCAGCAGTGCCCGAGGAGCGGGAGGTCGCGAGCAGTACTTC. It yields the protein CASSARGAGGREQYF.

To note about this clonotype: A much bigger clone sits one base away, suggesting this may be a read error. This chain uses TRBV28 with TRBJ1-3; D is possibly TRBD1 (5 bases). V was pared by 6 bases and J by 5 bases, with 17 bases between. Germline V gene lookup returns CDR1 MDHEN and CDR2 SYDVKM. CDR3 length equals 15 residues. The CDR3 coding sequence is TGTGCCAGCAGCTCCCAGGGCGCGGGAAGAAACACCATATATTTT. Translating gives CASSSQGAGRNTIYF.

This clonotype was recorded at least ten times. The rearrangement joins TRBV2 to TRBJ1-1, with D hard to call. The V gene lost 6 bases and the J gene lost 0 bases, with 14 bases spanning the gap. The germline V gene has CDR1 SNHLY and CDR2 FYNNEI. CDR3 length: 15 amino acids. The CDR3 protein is CASRPRAEMNTEAFF. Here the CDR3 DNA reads TGTGCCAGCAGGCCTAGGGCGGAAATGAACACTGAAGCTTTCTTT.

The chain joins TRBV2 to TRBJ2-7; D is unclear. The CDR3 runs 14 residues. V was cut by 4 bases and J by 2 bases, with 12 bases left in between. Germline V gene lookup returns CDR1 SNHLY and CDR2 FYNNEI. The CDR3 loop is CASSGDWYTYEQYF. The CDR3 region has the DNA TGTGCCAGCAGTGGTGATTGGTACACCTACGAGCAGTACTTC.

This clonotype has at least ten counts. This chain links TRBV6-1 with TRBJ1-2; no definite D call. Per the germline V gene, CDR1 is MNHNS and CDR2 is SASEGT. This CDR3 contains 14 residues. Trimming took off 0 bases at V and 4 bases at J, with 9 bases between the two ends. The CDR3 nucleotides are TGTGCCAGCAGTGAAGCGACAAGGGTCTATGGCTACACCTTC. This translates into CASSEATRVYGYTF.

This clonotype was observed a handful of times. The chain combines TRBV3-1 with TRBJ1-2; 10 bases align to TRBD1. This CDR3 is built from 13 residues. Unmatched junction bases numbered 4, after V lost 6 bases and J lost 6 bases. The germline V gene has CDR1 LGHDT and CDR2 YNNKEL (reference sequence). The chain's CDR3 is CASRYGTGDGYTF. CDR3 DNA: TGTGCCAGCAGATACGGGACAGGGGATGGCTACACCTTC.

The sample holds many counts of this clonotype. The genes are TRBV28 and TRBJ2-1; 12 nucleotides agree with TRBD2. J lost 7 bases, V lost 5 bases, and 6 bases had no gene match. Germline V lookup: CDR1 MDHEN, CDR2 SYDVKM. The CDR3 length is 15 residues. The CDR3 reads CASSTYTSGRNEQFF. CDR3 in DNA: TGTGCCAGCAGTACGTATACTAGCGGGAGGAATGAGCAGTTCTTC. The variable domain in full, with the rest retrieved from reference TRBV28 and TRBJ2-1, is DVKVTQSSRYLVKRTGEKVFLECVQDMDHENMFWYRQDPGLGLRLIYFSYDVKMKEKGDIPEGYSVSREKKERFSLILESASTNQTSMYLCASSTYTSGRNEQFFGPGTRLTVL.

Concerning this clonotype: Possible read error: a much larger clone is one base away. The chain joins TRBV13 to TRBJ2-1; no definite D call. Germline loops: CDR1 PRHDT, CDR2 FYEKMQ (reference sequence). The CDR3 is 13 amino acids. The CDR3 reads CAGSRINYNEQFF. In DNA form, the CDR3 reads TGTGCCGGCAGCCGTATTAACTACAATGAGCAGTTCTTC.

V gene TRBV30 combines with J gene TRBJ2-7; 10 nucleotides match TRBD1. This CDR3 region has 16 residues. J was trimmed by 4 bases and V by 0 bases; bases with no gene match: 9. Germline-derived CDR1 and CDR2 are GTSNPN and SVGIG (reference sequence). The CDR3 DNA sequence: TGTGCCTGGAGTGTGGCCCTCGGACAGGGGGTTTACGAGCAGTACTTC. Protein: CAWSVALGQGVYEQYF.

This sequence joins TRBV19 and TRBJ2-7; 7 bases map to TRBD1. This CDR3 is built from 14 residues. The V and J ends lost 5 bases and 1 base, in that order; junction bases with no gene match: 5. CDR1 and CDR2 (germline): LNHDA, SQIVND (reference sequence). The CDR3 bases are TGTGCCAGTAGTCGACGGACAGGTTCCTACGAGCAGTACTTC. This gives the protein CASSRRTGSYEQYF. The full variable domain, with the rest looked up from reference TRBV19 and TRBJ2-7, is DGGITQSPKYLFRKEGQNVTLSCEQNLNHDAMYWYRQDPGQGLRLIYYSQIVNDFQKGDIAEGYSVSREKKESFPLTVTSAQKNPTAFYLCASSRRTGSYEQYFGPGTRLTVT.

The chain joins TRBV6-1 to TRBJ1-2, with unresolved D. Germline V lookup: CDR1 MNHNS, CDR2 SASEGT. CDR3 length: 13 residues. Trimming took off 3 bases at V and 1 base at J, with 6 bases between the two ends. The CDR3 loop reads CASSEAGNYGYTF. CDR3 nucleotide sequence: TGTGCCAGCAGTGAGGCCGGTAACTATGGCTACACCTTC.

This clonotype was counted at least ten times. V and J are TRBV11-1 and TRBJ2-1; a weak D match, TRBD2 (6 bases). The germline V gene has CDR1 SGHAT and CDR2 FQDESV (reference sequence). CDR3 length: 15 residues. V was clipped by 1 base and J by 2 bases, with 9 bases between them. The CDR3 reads CASSLEGLAYNEQFF. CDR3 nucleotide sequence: TGTGCCAGCAGCTTAGAGGGACTGGCCTACAATGAGCAGTTCTTC.

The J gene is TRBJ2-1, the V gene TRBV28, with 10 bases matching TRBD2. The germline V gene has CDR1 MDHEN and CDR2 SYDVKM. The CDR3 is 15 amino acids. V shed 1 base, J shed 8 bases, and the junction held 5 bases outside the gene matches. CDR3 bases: TGTGCCAGCAGTTTATTGTTGCTAGCGGGAGATGAGCAGTTCTTC. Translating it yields CASSLLLLAGDEQFF.

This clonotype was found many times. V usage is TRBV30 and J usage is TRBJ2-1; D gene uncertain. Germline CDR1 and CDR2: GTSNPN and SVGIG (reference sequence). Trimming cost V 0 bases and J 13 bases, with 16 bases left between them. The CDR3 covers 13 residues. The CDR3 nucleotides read TGTGCCTGGAGTGTACTCCATCCGAACCTACAGTTCTTC. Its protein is CAWSVLHPNLQFF.

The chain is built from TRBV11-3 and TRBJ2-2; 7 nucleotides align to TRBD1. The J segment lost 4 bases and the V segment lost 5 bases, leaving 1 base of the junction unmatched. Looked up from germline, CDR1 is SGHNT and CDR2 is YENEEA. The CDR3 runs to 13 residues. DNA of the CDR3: TGTGCCAGCAGCGACAGGGTCACCGGGGAGCTGTTTTTT. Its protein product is CASSDRVTGELFF.

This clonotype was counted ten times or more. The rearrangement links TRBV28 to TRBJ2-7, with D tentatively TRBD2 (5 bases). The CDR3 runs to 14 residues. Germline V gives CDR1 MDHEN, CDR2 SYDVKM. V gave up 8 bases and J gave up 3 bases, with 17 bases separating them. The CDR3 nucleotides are TGTGCCAGCCTTGACACCGGACGGGGCTACGAGCAGTACTTC. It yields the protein CASLDTGRGYEQYF.

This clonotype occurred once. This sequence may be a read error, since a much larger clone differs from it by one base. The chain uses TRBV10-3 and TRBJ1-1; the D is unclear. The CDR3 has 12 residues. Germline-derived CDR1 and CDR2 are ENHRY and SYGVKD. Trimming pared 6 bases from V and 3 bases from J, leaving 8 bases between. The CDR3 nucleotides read TGTGCCATCAGCCAAAAGGACACTGAAGCTTTCTTT. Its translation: CAISQKDTEAFF.

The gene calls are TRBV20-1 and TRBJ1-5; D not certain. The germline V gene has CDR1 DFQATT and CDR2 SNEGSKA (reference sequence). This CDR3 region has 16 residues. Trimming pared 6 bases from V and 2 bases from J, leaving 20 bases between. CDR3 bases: TGCAGTGCATTATCCGGCCCCCTGGAAGGCAATCAGCCCCAGCATTTT. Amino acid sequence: CSALSGPLEGNQPQHF.

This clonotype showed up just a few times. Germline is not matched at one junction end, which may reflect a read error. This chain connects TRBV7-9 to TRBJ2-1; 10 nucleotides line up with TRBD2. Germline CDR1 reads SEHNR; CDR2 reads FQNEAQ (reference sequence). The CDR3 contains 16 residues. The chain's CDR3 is CASSQLAGFSSNEQSF. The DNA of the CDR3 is TGTGCCAGCAGCCAACTAGCGGGATTTTCCTCCAATGAGCAGTCCTTC.